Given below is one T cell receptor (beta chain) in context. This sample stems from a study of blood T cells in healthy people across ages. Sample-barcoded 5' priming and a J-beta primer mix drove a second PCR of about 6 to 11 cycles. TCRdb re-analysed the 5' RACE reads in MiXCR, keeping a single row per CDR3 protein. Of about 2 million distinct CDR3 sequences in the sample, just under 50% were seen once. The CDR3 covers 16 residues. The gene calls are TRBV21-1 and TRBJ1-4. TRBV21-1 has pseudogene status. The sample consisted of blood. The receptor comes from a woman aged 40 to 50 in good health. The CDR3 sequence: CASSKARWATNEKLFF. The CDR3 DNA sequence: TGTGCCAGCAGCAAAGCCAGGTGGGCAACTAATGAAAAACTGTTTTTT.